The 27 T cell receptor beta chains below all came from one sample that was sequenced in a study of control samples from healthy donors and cancer patients. Sequenced by immunoSEQ multiplex PCR; TCRdb stores in-frame clones only, minus some. Of 110,000 to 150,000 clones in the sample, about nine tenths were seen once. The sample comprised blood. These receptors were obtained from a man aged 25 to 45 in good health.

V gene TRBV12-5 combines with J gene TRBJ2-6, with D unclear. This CDR3 is 13 amino acids long. Germline assignment: CDR1 LGHNT and CDR2 FRNRAP. Trimming shortened V by 8 bases and J by 4 bases, and 9 bases separated the two germline ends. CDR3 sequence reads: CASQPPGANVLTF. In DNA, the CDR3 is TGTGCTAGTCAACCCCCCGGGGCCAACGTCCTGACTTTC.

V gene TRBV5-4 combines with J gene TRBJ2-7, with a weak D call TRBD2 (6 bases). The germline CDR1 and CDR2 sequences are SGHNT and YYREEE (reference sequence). Trimming removed 6 bases from V and 0 bases from J, with 13 bases in between. CDR3 length: 14 residues. The CDR3 sequence is CASNPSGSSYEQYF. CDR3 coding DNA: TGTGCCAGCAACCCATCCGGGAGCTCCTACGAGCAGTACTTC.

V is TRBV2 and J is TRBJ2-1, with D unclear. The CDR3 covers 11 residues. V lost 7 bases and J 7 bases, leaving 8 bases between the germline ends. Per the germline V gene, CDR1 is SNHLY and CDR2 is FYNNEI. The CDR3 coding sequence is TGTGCCAGCAAAGACGAAAATGAGCAGTTCTTC. It is translated as CASKDENEQFF.

The chain has TRBV7-2 and TRBJ2-4, with D hard to call. Germline V gives CDR1 SGHTA, CDR2 FQGNSA. V lost 1 base and J lost 0, with 7 bases in between. This CDR3 has 15 amino acids. The CDR3 sequence is CASSLGQVAKNIQYF. The DNA for the CDR3 is TGTGCCAGCAGCTTAGGGCAAGTAGCCAAAAACATTCAGTACTTC.

This clone was observed once. V usage is TRBV27 and J usage is TRBJ1-5, with D hard to call. The CDR3 runs 14 residues. Germline V gene sequence: CDR1 MNHEY, CDR2 SMNVEV (reference sequence). The V and J ends lost 3 bases and 1 base respectively, with 7 bases between them. CDR3 region: CASSLVQSNQPQHF. The DNA for the CDR3 is TGTGCCAGCAGTTTGGTACAGAGCAATCAGCCCCAGCATTTT.

This chain uses TRBV28 with TRBJ1-2; the D is unclear. Trimming took 6 bases from V and 0 from J, leaving 14 bases between them. Per the germline V gene, CDR1 is MDHEN and CDR2 is SYDVKM. The CDR3 is made up of 15 amino acids. Here the CDR3 DNA reads TGTGCCAGCAGGTTGACCGCGTTAGCTAACTATGGCTACACCTTC. This encodes CASRLTALANYGYTF.

The gene calls are TRBV28 and TRBJ1-5; D remains unclear. Trimming took 5 bases from V and 7 from J, leaving 18 bases between them. This CDR3 spans 15 amino acids. CDR1 MDHEN and CDR2 SYDVKM come from the germline V gene. CDR3 nucleotides: TGTGCCAGCAGTAGTGGTTCGGGGATCGGGCAGCCCCAGCATTTT. This encodes CASSSGSGIGQPQHF.

This clone was detected once. This sequence joins TRBV2 and TRBJ2-7; TRBD1 agrees at 7 bases. Germline V gene data show CDR1 as SNHLY and CDR2 as FYNNEI. V was pared by 3 bases and J by 2 bases, with 7 bases of the junction left unmatched. The CDR3 covers 15 residues. In DNA form, the CDR3 reads TGTGCCAGCAGTGATTTCTGGACAGGTACCTACGAGCAGTACTTC. Its protein product is CASSDFWTGTYEQYF.

The table lists this clone with a count of one. Here the CDR3 reads CASSSRPRYNEQFF. CDR3 bases: TGTGCCAGCAGCTCGAGACCCCGATACAATGAGCAGTTCTTC. This chain joins TRBV7-9 and TRBJ2-1; no definite D call. V lost 4 bases and J 4 bases, leaving 11 bases between the germline ends. Germline CDR1 reads SEHNR; CDR2 reads FQNEAQ (reference sequence). The CDR3 length is 14 residues.

DNA of the CDR3: TGTGCCAGCAGCGCGCACTACCCTGGACAGGGCTCACTTAGTGAGCAGTTCTTC. Translating it yields CASSAHYPGQGSLSEQFF. V usage is TRBV7-2 and J usage is TRBJ2-1, with 8 positions matching TRBD1. From germline, CDR1 is SGHTA and CDR2 FQGNSA. The CDR3 consists of 18 residues. Trimming cost V 5 bases and J 9 bases; bases outside gene matches: 21.

V usage is TRBV3-1 (or the pseudogene TRBV3-2) and J usage is TRBJ1-3, with unresolved D. The V end was cut by 3 bases, the J end by 0 bases, with 6 bases between. Per germline, CDR1 LGHDT and CDR2 YNNKEL (reference sequence). CDR3 length: 14 residues. The CDR3 reads CASSQQASGNTIYF. DNA for the CDR3: TGTGCCAGCAGCCAGCAGGCCTCTGGAAACACCATATATTTT.

Comments on this clone: This may come from a read error, since a much larger clone is one base off. This chain joins TRBV6-2 or TRBV6-3 and TRBJ2-1; TRBD2 aligns across 12 bases. The trim removed 0 bases at V and 6 bases at J, leaving 0 bases unmatched. The CDR3 is 15 residues long. Germline CDR1 MNHEY, CDR2 SVGEGT. The CDR3 reads CASSYSTSGSNEQFF. DNA of the CDR3: TGTGCCAGCAGTTACTCGACTAGCGGGAGCAATGAGCAGTTCTTC.

V usage is TRBV14 and J usage is TRBJ1-2, with TRBD1 matching 9 bases. Germline V gene lookup returns CDR1 SGHDN and CDR2 FVKESK. The trim removed 0 bases at V and 8 bases at J, leaving 10 bases unmatched. This CDR3 spans 16 amino acids. The CDR3 region is CASSQDPTGGMSGYTF. CDR3 bases: TGTGCCAGCAGCCAAGATCCCACAGGGGGCATGTCGGGCTACACCTTC.

The V and J genes are TRBV6-5 and TRBJ1-3; no reliable D call. Trimming removed 0 bases at V and 2 bases at J, with 11 bases between. This CDR3 spans 16 amino acids. Germline V gene lookup returns CDR1 MNHEY and CDR2 SVGAGI. CDR3 residues: CASSYSIVGAGNTIYF. Here the CDR3 DNA reads TGTGCCAGCAGTTACTCGATTGTGGGAGCTGGAAACACCATATATTTT.

The chain recombines TRBV20-1 with TRBJ1-3; no firm D call. The CDR3 has 13 residues. V was shortened by 3 bases and J by 0 bases, with 6 bases between the two germline ends. The germline V gene encodes CDR1 DFQATT and CDR2 SNEGSKA (reference sequence). The CDR3 DNA is TGCAGTGCTAGTCCGGGCTCTGGAAACACCATATATTTT. Its protein product is CSASPGSGNTIYF.

This chain joins TRBV30 and TRBJ1-6, with TRBD1 matching over 9 bases. The J segment lost 1 base and the V segment lost 6 bases, leaving 13 bases of the junction unmatched. This CDR3 comprises 18 residues. The V gene's germline CDR1 is GTSNPN and CDR2 SVGIG (reference sequence). Written as DNA, the CDR3 is TGTGCCTGCCAATTGAACAGGGGGCAGGAGTCCTATAATTCACCCCTCCACTTT. This translates into CACQLNRGQESYNSPLHF.

The chain recombines TRBV7-2 with TRBJ1-3, with D possibly TRBD1 on 6 matching bases. Looked up from germline, CDR1 is SGHTA and CDR2 is FQGNSA. This CDR3 is 16 amino acids long. V dropped 5 bases and J dropped 0 bases, with 14 bases sitting between them. CDR3 in DNA: TGTGCCAGCAGCGCAACCGGGACATCCTCTGGAAACACCATATATTTT. Translating it yields CASSATGTSSGNTIYF.

The chain joins TRBV30 to TRBJ1-1; D is unresolved. CDR1 is GTSNPN, CDR2 SVGIG, per germline (reference sequence). The CDR3 extends over 13 amino acids. V dropped 3 bases and J dropped 5 bases, with 13 bases sitting between them. The CDR3 nucleotides are TGTGCCTGGAGCATCCGATTACGGACTGAAGCTTTCTTT. Translating gives CAWSIRLRTEAFF.

Comments on this clone: The sample contains more than one DNA sequence encoding this CDR3. The CDR3 protein is CASSDSYNEQFF. In DNA form, the CDR3 reads TGTGCCAGCAGTGACTCCTACAATGAGCAGTTCTTC. V is TRBV6-4 and J is TRBJ2-1, with D uncertain. V was cut by 0 bases and J by 3 bases, with 0 bases left in between. The CDR3 loop spans 12 amino acids. Germline values: CDR1 MRHNA, CDR2 SNTAGT.

Points on this clone: The sample has other DNA sequences that encode this CDR3 too. The V gene is TRBV27, the J gene TRBJ1-2, with 7 nucleotides matching TRBD1. The length of the CDR3 is 13 residues. The ends lost 5 bases at V and 4 bases at J; junction bases unmatched: 4. Germline V gene lookup returns CDR1 MNHEY and CDR2 SMNVEV (reference sequence). The CDR3 sequence is CASSLRQGYGYTF. CDR3 coding DNA: TGTGCCAGCAGTCTAAGACAGGGCTATGGCTACACCTTC.

The rearrangement joins TRBV18 to TRBJ2-4; 7 bases match TRBD1. The CDR3 consists of 15 residues. Trimming at V came to 3 bases and at J to 4 bases, leaving 6 bases not matched to a gene. Per the germline V gene, CDR1 is KGHSH and CDR2 is LQKENI. The CDR3 sequence is CASSPTGPVKNIQYF. The CDR3 coding sequence is TGTGCCAGCTCACCGACAGGGCCGGTAAAAAACATTCAGTACTTC. Combining the CDR3 with reference TRBV18 and TRBJ2-4 gives the whole variable domain NAGVMQNPRHLVRRRGQEARLRCSPMKGHSHVYWYRQLPEEGLKFMVYLQKENIIDESGMPKERFSAEFPKEGPSILRIQQVVRGDSAAYFCASSPTGPVKNIQYFGAGTRLSVL.

This chain links TRBV6-6 with TRBJ1-6; perhaps TRBD1 as D (5 bases). The ends were cut back, 5 bases at V and 9 bases at J, with 17 bases in the middle. The CDR3 runs 15 residues. CDR1 and CDR2 from the germline V gene are MNHNY and SVGAGI (reference sequence). The CDR3, as DNA: TGTGCCAGCAGTCAAGAGGGGCCTAGAGGTTCACCCCTCCACTTT. It encodes CASSQEGPRGSPLHF.

The chain uses TRBV2 and TRBJ2-3; D might be TRBD2 (6 bases). CDR3 length equals 16 residues. V was trimmed by 1 base and J by 3 bases, leaving 14 bases between them. CDR1 SNHLY and CDR2 FYNNEI come from the germline V gene. The CDR3 coding sequence is TGTGCCAGCAGTGAAGTCAGGGCAGCGGGTACAGATACGCAGTATTTT. Its protein is CASSEVRAAGTDTQYF.

This clone was seen a single time. CDR3 residues: CASSQDAGLAGPDTQYF. CDR3 DNA sequence: TGCGCCAGCAGCCAAGATGCGGGACTAGCGGGACCAGATACGCAGTATTTT. V and J are TRBV4-3 and TRBJ2-3; the match to TRBD2 covers 13 bases. In germline, CDR1 is LGHNA, CDR2 YSLEER. The CDR3 sequence is 17 residues long. J gave up 4 bases and V 0 bases, and 4 bases lay outside the gene matches.

The V gene is TRBV28, the J gene TRBJ1-1; the D is unclear. Per the germline V gene, CDR1 is MDHEN and CDR2 is SYDVKM. The CDR3 has 13 amino acids. V lost 4 bases to trimming and J lost 3 bases, with 9 bases between them. The CDR3 DNA sequence: TGTGCCAGCAGTTGGGGTGGGGACACTGAAGCTTTCTTT. Amino acid sequence: CASSWGGDTEAFF.

The J gene is TRBJ2-7, the V gene TRBV7-2, with TRBD1 matching 7 bases. The V gene end was trimmed by 5 bases and the J gene end by 2 bases; junction bases not matched to a gene: 6. The germline CDR1 and CDR2 sequences are SGHTA and FQGNSA. The CDR3 has 14 amino acids. CDR3 in DNA: TGTGCCAGCAGCACGGACAGGTCTACCTACGAGCAGTACTTC. Protein product: CASSTDRSTYEQYF.

This clone was observed a single time. This rearrangement joins TRBV7-3 to TRBJ1-1, with D perhaps TRBD1 (5 bases). The length of the CDR3 is 17 residues. V lost 5 bases, J lost 1 base, and 20 bases lay in between. Germline values: CDR1 SGHTA, CDR2 FQGTGA. As DNA, the CDR3 is TGTGCCAGCAGCCTAGGTCCCTCCATAACAGGGAACACTGAAGCTTTCTTT. It translates to CASSLGPSITGNTEAFF.